The clone carrying this TCR beta chain was found once. As originally analysed: Nucleated cell number was recorded as an estimate derived from reference gene primer amplification. Only in-frame clones appear in the TCRdb table, and some are missing; sequencing was by immunoSEQ multiplex PCR. V and J calls and clone size follow that table, whereas D and trimming were derived from the DNA. The table lists about 120,000 clones, around 86% of them singletons. This record comes from a study of blood T cell repertoires in COVID-19. Across the whole study: Sites across the United States, Italy and Spain contributed samples from acute and convalescent COVID-19. PBMCs, B-cell-depleted T cells, or T cells were the source of the cDNA or gDNA that made up the material.

Germline V CDR1 and CDR2: LGHDT, YNNKEL (reference sequence). Trimming pared 4 bases from V and 7 bases from J, leaving 13 bases between. The CDR3 consists of 14 residues. The rearrangement uses TRBV3-1 (or the pseudogene TRBV3-2) and TRBJ2-2, with D maybe TRBD2 (6 bases). Sequencing was carried out using peripheral blood. The clonotype comes from a woman in her 70s with acute or convalescent COVID-19. This CDR3 is CASSRDLALGELFF. The CDR3 DNA reads TGTGCCAGCAGCCGGGACTTAGCTCTCGGGGAGCTGTTTTTT.